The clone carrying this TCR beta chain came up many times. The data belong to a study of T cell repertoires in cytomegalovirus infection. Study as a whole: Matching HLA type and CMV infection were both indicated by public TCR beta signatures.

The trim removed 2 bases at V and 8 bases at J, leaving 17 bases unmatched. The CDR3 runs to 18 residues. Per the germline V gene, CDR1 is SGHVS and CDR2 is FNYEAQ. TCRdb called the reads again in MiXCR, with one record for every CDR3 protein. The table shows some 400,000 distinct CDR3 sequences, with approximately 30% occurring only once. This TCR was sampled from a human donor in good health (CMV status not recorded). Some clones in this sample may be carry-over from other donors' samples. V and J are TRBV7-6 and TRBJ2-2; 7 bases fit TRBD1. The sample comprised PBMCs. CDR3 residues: CASSLKPLNEQGLGELFF. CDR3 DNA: TGTGCCAGCAGCTTAAAGCCCCTAAACGAACAGGGGTTGGGGGAGCTGTTTTTT.